The clone carrying this T cell receptor (beta chain) was recorded at least ten times. What it binds is unknown. The sample belongs to a study of blood T cells in healthy people across ages. General study findings and limits: Nothing was known about donor CMV status, and this possibly confounded expanded clonotype changes.

A second PCR of roughly 6 to 12 cycles used a sample-barcoded 5' primer and a J-beta primer mix. One entry per CDR3 protein results from TCRdb running MiXCR on the 5' RACE reads. This sample has some 930,000 distinct CDR3 sequences, with 29% found just once. V trimming: 4 bases; J trimming: 3 bases; junction bases outside the gene matches: 8. The CDR3 extends over 15 amino acids. Germline-derived CDR1 and CDR2 are MNHEY and SVGAGI. The data also belong to a second study, concerning T cells of mothers and their children.

Material for sequencing was blood. The sequence derives from a woman aged 40 to 50 in good health. This chain links TRBV6-5 with TRBJ2-5; 7 bases line up with TRBD1. Here the CDR3 reads CASSLTYRGKETQYF. As DNA, the CDR3 is TGTGCCAGCAGTTTAACCTACAGGGGTAAAGAGACCCAGTACTTC.